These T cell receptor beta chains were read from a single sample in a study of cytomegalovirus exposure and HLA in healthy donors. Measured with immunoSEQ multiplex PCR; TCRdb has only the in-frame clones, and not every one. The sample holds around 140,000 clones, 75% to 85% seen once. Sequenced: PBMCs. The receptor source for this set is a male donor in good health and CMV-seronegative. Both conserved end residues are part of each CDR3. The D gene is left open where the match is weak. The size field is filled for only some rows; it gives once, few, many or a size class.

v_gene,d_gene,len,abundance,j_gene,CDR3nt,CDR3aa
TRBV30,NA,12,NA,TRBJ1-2,TGTGCCTGGAGTGTACAATATCATGGCTACACCTTC,CAWSVQYHGYTF
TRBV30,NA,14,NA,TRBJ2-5,TGTGCCTGGAGCGGTCCGGGACTCGGAGAGACCCAGTACTTC,CAWSGPGLGETQYF
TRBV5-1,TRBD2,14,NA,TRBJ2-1,TGCGCCAGCAGCTCCGCGGGGGGGTATAATGAGCAGTTCTTC,CASSSAGGYNEQFF
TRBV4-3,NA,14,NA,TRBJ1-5,TGCGCCAGCAGCCAAGACCGTAGCGGGCAGCCCCAGCATTTT,CASSQDRSGQPQHF
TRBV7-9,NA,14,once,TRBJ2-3,TGTGCCAGCAGCGCTATAGGGGGCACAGATACGCAGTATTTT,CASSAIGGTDTQYF
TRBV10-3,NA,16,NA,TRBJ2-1,TGTGCCATCGAGGGGACTGGAAGCGCGGGTTACAATGAGCAGTTCTTC,CAIEGTGSAGYNEQFF
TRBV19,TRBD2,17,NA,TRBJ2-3,TGTGCCAGTAGTACTACTAGCGGGGGCGCCCTCACAGATACGCAGTATTTT,CASSTTSGGALTDTQYF
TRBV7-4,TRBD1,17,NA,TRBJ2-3,TGTGCCAGCAGCGGCCTAGACAGGGGGTGTCCCACAGATACGCAGTATTTT,CASSGLDRGCPTDTQYF
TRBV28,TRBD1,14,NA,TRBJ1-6,TGTGCCAGCAGTTCCCAGGGGGCTAGCTCACCCCTCCACTTT,CASSSQGASSPLHF
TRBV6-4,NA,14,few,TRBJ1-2,TGTGCCAGCAGTGACTCGGCAGAAAGAGGAGGCTACACCTTC,CASSDSAERGGYTF
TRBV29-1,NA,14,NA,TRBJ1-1,TGCAGCGTTGAAGCGGGAGGGATGAACACTGAAGCTTTCTTT,CSVEAGGMNTEAFF
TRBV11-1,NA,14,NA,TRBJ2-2,TGTGCCAGCAGCCCTCGGAGCGTGTCCGGGGAGCTGTTTTTT,CASSPRSVSGELFF
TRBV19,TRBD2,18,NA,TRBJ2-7,TGTGCCAGTAGTATAGACCTCCCCCCGGGGGAGGGTATCCACGAGCAGTACTTC,CASSIDLPPGEGIHEQYF
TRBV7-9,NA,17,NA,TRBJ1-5,TGTGCCAGCAGCTTAGGGGGCGCCCGTGGCGGCAATCAGCCCCAGCATTTT,CASSLGGARGGNQPQHF
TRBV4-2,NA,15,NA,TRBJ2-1,TGTGCCAGCAGCCAAGATCTCACAGGGAGCAATGAGCAGTTCTTC,CASSQDLTGSNEQFF
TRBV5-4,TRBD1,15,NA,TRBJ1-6,TGTGCCAGCAGCAAACGAGACAGGGATAATTCACCCCTCCACTTT,CASSKRDRDNSPLHF
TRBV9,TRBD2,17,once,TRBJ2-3,TGTGCCAGCAGCGTGGGGATAGCGGGGGGCCCGACGGATACGCAGTATTTT,CASSVGIAGGPTDTQYF
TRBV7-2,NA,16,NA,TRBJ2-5,TGTGCCAGCAGCTTAGTCTATGGTAGCGCGGGTCAGACCCAGTACTTC,CASSLVYGSAGQTQYF
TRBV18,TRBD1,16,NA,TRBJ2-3,TGTGCCAGCTCACGAGTACAGGGGGCGGGCACAGATACGCAGTATTTT,CASSRVQGAGTDTQYF
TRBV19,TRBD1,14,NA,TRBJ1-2,TGTGCCAGTAGTAGAGACAGGGGCCGGGATGGCTACACCTTC,CASSRDRGRDGYTF
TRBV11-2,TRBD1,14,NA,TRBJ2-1,TGTGCCAGCAGGGGGGACAGCTCCTACAATGAGCAGTTCTTC,CASRGDSSYNEQFF
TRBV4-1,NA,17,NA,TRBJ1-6,TGCGCCAGCAGCCCAGAAGGGACTATCTCTTATAATTCACCCCTCCACTTT,CASSPEGTISYNSPLHF
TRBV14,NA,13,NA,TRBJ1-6,TGTGCCAGTGGCCGGACTGCTAATTCACCCCTCCACTTT,CASGRTANSPLHF
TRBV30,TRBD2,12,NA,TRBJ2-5,TGTGCCTGGGGCCGACTAGCTGAGACCCAGTACTTC,CAWGRLAETQYF